This entry features one TCR beta chain sequence. Its antigen is unknown. Each and every patient relapsed after autologous stem cell transplantation, and patients got differing brentuximab vedotin exposure. CD4+ T cells were purified from thawed PBMCs by negative selection. Here immunoSEQ multiplex PCR was the method, and the copy in TCRdb shows in-frame clones only, minus some. The sample records about 24,000 clones, 84% being singletons. With 0 bases removed from V and 8 bases from J, the gap between germline ends came to 13 bases. Germline V gene data show CDR1 as LNHNV and CDR2 as YYDKDF (reference sequence). The CDR3 length is 15 residues. These data come from a study of PD-1 blockade in classical Hodgkin lymphoma. Study-wide points: While CD8+ TCR diversity did not rise significantly by C4D1, CD4+ TCR diversity did.

The rearrangement links TRBV15 to TRBJ1-4; D gene ambiguous. This TCR was recovered from a human donor with classical Hodgkin lymphoma. Specimen: CD4+ T cells from blood, collected at baseline. Here the CDR3 DNA reads TGTGCCACCAGCAGAGATCGTGGATTAGGAGAAAAACTGTTTTTT. Encoded protein: CATSRDRGLGEKLFF.